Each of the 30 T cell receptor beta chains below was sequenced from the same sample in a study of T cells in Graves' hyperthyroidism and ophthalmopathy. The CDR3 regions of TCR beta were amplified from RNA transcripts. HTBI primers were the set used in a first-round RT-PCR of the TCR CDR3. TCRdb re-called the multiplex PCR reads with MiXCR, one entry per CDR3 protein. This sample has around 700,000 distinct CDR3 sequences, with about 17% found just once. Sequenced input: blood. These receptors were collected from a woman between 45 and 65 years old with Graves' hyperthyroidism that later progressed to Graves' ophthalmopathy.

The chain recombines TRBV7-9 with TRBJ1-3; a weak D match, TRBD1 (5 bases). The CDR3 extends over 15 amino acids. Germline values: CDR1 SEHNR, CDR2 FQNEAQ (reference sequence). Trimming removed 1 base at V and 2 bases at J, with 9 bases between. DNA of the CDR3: TGTGCCAGCAGCTTAGATGTGGGGGCTGGAAACACCATATATTTT. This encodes CASSLDVGAGNTIYF.

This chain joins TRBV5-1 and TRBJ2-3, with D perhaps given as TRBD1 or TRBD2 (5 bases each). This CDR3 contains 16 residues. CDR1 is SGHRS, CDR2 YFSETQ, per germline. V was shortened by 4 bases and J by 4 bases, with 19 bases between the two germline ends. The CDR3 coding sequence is TGCGCCAGCAGCGCCCTTCGGGACGGACAATCAGATACGCAGTATTTT. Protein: CASSALRDGQSDTQYF.

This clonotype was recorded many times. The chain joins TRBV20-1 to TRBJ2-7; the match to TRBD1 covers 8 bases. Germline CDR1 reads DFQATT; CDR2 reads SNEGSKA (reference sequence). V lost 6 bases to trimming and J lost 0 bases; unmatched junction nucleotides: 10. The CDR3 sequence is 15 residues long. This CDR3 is CSADPRQGSSYEQYF. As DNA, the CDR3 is TGCAGTGCGGACCCCCGACAGGGGAGCTCCTACGAGCAGTACTTC.

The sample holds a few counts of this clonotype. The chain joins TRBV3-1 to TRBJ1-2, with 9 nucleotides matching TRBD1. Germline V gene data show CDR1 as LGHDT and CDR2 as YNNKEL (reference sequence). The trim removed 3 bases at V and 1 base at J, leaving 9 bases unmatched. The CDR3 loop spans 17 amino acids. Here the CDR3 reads CASSHTGGAGNNYGYTF. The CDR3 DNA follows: TGTGCCAGCAGCCACACAGGGGGCGCCGGTAATAACTATGGCTACACCTTC. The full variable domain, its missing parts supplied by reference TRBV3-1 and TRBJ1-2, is DTAVSQTPKYLVTQMGNDKSIKCEQNLGHDTMYWYKQDSKKFLKIMFSYNNKELIINETVPNRFSPKSPDKAHLNLHINSLELGDSAVYFCASSHTGGAGNNYGYTFGSGTRLTVV.

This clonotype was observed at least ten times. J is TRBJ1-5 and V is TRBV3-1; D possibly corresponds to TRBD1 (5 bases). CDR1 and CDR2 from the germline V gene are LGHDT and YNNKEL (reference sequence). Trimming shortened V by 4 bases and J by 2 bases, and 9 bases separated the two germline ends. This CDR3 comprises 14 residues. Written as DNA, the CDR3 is TGTGCCAGCAGCCCTCAGGGTGGCAATCAGCCCCAGCATTTT. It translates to CASSPQGGNQPQHF.

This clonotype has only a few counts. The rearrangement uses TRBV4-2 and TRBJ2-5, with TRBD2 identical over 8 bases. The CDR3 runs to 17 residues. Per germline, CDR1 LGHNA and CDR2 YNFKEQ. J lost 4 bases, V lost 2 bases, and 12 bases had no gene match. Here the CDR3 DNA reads TGTGCCAGCAGCCAAAACCCCAGCGGGGGCCGGGGAGAGACCCAGTACTTC. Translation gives CASSQNPSGGRGETQYF.

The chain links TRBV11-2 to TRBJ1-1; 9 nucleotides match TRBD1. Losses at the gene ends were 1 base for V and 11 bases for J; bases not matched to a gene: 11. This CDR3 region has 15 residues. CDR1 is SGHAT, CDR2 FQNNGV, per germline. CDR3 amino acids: CASSLGQGVYSEAFF. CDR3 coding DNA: TGTGCCAGCAGCTTAGGACAGGGGGTTTATAGTGAGGCTTTCTTT.

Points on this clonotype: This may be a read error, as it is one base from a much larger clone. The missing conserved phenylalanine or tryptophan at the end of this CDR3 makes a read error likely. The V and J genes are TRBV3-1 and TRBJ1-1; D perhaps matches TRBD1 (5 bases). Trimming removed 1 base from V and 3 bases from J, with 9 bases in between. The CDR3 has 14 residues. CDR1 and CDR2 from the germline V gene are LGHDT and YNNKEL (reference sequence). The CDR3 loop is CASSQGGVDTEAFL. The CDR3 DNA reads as TGTGCCAGCAGCCAAGGGGGGGTGGACACTGAAGCTTTCCTT.

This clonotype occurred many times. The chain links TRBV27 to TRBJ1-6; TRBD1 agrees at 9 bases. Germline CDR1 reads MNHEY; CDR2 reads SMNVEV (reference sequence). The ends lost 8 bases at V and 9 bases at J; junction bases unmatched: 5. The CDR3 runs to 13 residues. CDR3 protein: CASGGQGFSPLHF. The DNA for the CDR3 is TGTGCCAGCGGGGGACAGGGCTTTTCACCCCTCCACTTT.

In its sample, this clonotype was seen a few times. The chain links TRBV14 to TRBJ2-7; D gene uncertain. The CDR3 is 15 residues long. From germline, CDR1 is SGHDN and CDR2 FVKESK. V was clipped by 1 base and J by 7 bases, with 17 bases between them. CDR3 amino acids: CASSQGTSALGEQYF. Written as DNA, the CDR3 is TGTGCCAGCAGCCAAGGGACCTCCGCCTTAGGAGAGCAGTACTTC.

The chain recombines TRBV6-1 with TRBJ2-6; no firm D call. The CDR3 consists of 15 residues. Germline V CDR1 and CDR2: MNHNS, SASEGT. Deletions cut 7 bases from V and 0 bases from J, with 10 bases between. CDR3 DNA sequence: TGTGCCAGCACTGGCGGATACTCTGGGGCCAACGTCCTGACTTTC. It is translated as CASTGGYSGANVLTF.

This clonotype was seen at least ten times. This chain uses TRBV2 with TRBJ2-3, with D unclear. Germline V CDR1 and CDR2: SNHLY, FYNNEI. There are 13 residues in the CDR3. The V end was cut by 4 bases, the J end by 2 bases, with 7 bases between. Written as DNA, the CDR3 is TGTGCCAGCAGTGGATCTTTCACAGATACGCAGTATTTT. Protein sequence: CASSGSFTDTQYF.

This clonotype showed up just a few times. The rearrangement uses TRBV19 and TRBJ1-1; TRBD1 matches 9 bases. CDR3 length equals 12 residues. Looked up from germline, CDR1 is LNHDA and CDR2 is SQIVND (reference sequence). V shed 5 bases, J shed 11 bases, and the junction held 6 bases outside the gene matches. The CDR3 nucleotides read TGTGCCAGTAGTCTACAGGGGGCTGGCGCTTTCTTT. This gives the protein CASSLQGAGAFF.

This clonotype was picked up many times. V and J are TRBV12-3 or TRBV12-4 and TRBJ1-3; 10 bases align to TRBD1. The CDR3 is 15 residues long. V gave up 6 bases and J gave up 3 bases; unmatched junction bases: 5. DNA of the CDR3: TGTGCCAGCAGGCGAGGGACAGGGGTTGGAAACACCATATATTTT. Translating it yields CASRRGTGVGNTIYF.

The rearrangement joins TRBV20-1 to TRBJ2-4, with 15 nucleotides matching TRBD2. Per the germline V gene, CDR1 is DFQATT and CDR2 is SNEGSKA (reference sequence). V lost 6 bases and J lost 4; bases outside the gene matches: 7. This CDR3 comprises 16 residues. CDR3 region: CSAPGLAGGGKNIQYF. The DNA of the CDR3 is TGCAGTGCGCCAGGACTAGCGGGGGGGGGAAAAAACATTCAGTACTTC.

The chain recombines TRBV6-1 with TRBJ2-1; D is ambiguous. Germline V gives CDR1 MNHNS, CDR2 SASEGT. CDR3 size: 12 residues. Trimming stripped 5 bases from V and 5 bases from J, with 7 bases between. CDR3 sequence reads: CASSKTDNEQFF. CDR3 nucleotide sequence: TGTGCCAGCAGTAAGACTGACAATGAGCAGTTCTTC.

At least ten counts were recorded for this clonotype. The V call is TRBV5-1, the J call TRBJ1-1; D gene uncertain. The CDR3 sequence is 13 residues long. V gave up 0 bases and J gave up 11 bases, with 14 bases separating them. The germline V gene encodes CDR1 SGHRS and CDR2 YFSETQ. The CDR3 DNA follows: TGCGCCAGCAGCTTGGACCGGACCTCGGTTGCTTTCTTT. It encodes CASSLDRTSVAFF.

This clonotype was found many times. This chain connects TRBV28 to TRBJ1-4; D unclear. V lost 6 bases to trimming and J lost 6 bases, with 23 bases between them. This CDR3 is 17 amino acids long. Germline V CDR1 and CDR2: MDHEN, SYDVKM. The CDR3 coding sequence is TGTGCCAGCAGGTTTTTAGGCTTGGGGTCGGAGTATGAAAAACTGTTTTTT. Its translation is CASRFLGLGSEYEKLFF.

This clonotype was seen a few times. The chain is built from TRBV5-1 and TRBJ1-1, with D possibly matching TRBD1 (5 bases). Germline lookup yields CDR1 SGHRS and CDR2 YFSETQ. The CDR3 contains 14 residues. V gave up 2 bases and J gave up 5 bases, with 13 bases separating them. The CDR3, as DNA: TGCGCCAGCAGCTTCAGGGTGGGAGAAACTGAAGCTTTCTTT. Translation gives CASSFRVGETEAFF.

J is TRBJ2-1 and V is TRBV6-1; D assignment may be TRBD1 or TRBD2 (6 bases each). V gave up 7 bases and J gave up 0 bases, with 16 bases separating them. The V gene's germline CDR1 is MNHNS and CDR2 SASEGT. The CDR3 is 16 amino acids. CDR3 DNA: TGTGCCAGCAATGGAGGGGGACGAAGCTCCTACAATGAGCAGTTCTTC. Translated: CASNGGGRSSYNEQFF.

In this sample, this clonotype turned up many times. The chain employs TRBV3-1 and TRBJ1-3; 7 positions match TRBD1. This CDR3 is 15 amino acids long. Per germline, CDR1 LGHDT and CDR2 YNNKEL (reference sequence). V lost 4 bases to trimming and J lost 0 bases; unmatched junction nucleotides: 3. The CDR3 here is CASSRGTVSGNTIYF. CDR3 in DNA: TGTGCCAGCAGCCGCGGGACAGTCTCTGGAAACACCATATATTTT. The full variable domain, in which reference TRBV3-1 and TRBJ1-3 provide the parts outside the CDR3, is DTAVSQTPKYLVTQMGNDKSIKCEQNLGHDTMYWYKQDSKKFLKIMFSYNNKELIINETVPNRFSPKSPDKAHLNLHINSLELGDSAVYFCASSRGTVSGNTIYFGEGSWLTVV.

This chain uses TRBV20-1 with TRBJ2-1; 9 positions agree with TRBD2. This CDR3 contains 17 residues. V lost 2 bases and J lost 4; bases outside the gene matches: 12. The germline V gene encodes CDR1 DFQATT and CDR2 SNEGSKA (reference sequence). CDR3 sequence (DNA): TGCAGTGCTAGAAGATCGCGGGGGGGCGTCGTTTACAATGAGCAGTTCTTC. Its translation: CSARRSRGGVVYNEQFF.

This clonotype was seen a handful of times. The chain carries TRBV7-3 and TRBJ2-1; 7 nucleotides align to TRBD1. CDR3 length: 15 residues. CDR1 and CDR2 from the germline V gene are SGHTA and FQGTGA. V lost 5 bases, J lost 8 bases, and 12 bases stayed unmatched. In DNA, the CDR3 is TGTGCCAGCAGCGTCTCCGGGACAGCCGGGGATGAGCAGTTCTTC. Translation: CASSVSGTAGDEQFF. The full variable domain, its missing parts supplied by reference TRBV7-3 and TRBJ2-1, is GAGVSQTPSNKVTEKGKYVELRCDPISGHTALYWYRQSLGQGPEFLIYFQGTGAADDSGLPNDRFFAVRPEGSVSTLKIQRTERGDSAVYLCASSVSGTAGDEQFFGPGTRLTVL.

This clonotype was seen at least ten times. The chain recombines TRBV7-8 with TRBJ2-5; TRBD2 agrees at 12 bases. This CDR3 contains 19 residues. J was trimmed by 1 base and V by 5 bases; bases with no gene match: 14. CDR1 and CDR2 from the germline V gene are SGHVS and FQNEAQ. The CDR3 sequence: CASSARRLAGDSSQETQYF. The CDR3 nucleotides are TGTGCCAGCAGCGCCCGGAGACTAGCGGGGGACAGTAGCCAAGAGACCCAGTACTTC. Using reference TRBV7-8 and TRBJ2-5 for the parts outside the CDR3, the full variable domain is GAGVSQSPRYKVAKRGQDVALRCDPISGHVSLFWYQQALGQGPEFLTYFQNEAQLDKSGLPSDRFFAERPEGSVSTLKIQRTQQEDSAVYLCASSARRLAGDSSQETQYFGPGTRLLVL.

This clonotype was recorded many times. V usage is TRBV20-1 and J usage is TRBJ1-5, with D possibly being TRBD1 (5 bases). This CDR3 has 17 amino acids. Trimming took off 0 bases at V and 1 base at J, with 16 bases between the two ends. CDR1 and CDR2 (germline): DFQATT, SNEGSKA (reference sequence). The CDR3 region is CSARDDEGWTSNQPQHF. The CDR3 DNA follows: TGCAGTGCTAGAGACGATGAGGGGTGGACGAGCAATCAGCCCCAGCATTTT.

CDR3 amino acids: CASSTPGRNNEKLFF. The CDR3, as DNA: TGTGCCAGTAGTACTCCGGGACGCAATAATGAAAAACTGTTTTTT. The J gene is TRBJ1-4, the V gene TRBV19, with TRBD1 as a possible D gene (5 bases). The CDR3 runs 15 residues. In germline, CDR1 is LNHDA, CDR2 SQIVND (reference sequence). V lost 4 bases, J lost 4 bases, and 13 bases lay in between.

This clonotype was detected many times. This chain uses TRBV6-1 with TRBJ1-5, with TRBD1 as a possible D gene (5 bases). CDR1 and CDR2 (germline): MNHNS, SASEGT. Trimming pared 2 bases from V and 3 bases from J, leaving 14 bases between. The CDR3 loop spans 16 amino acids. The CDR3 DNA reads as TGTGCCAGCAGTGAATACGTGGGGCAGATCAATCAGCCCCAGCATTTT. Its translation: CASSEYVGQINQPQHF.

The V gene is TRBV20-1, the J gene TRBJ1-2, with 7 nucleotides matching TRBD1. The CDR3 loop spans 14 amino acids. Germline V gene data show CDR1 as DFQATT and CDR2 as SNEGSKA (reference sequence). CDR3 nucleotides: TGCAGCGCCATCAAGGGGGCACCGAACTATGGCTACACCTTC. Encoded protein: CSAIKGAPNYGYTF.

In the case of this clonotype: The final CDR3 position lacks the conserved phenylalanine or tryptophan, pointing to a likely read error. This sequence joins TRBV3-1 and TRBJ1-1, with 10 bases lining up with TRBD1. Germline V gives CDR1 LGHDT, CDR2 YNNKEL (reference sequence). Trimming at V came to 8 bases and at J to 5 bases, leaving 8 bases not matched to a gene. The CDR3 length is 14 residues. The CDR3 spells CASRSDRGTTEAFL. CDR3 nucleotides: TGTGCCAGCCGCTCGGACAGGGGGACGACTGAAGCTTTCCTT.

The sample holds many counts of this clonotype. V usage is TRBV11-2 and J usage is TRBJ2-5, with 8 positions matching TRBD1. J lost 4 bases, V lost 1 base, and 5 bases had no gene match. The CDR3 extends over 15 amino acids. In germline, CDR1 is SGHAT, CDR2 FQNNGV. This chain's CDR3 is CASSLAPGTGETQYF. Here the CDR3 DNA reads TGTGCCAGCAGCTTAGCCCCCGGGACAGGAGAGACCCAGTACTTC.